This is a list of T cell receptor beta chains from one sample in a study of control samples from healthy donors and cancer patients. Sequencing used immunoSEQ multiplex PCR; TCRdb keeps in-frame clones, though not all of them. The table has roughly 90,000 clones, 85% to 95% seen once; the top ten hold roughly 1.5%. Input material: blood. Receptor source: a woman aged 25 to 45 in good health. CDR3s include the opening cysteine and the closing phenylalanine or tryptophan.

TRBJ1-6 | TRBV9 | CASRSVSSAPLHF
TRBJ1-2 | TRBV27 | CASSFSGQEIYGYTF
TRBJ2-7 | TRBV19 | CASSIGDSWGSHEQYF
TRBJ2-5 | TRBV28 | CASRQQLARETQYF
TRBJ2-5 | TRBV3-1/TRBV3-2 | CASSQWLQRGGQETQYF
TRBJ1-3 | TRBV27 | CASSLSPTGLDTIYF
TRBJ1-2 | TRBV3-1/TRBV3-2 | CASSQDLGGGYTF
TRBJ2-7 | TRBV5-6 | CASSLFRDHEQYF
TRBJ1-2 | TRBV5-1 | CASSAGLDRVNGYTF
TRBJ2-2 | TRBV29-1 | CSVEEGRAIDGELFF
TRBJ1-5 | TRBV10-2 | CASSVYMARVDQPQHF
TRBJ2-3 | TRBV18 | CASSPFSTDTQYF
TRBJ2-5 | TRBV3-1/TRBV3-2 | CASSQPFLAGVTETQYF
TRBJ1-2 | TRBV14 | CASSQSTLYGYTF
TRBJ1-2 | TRBV20-1 | CSARPEGYTF
TRBJ1-3 | TRBV28 | CASRSSGNTIYF
TRBJ1-1 | TRBV11-3 | CASSRKLNTEAFF
TRBJ2-3 | TRBV2 | CASSGGRDRGRDTQYF
TRBJ1-1 | TRBV18 | CASSPLQGAAFF
TRBJ2-1 | TRBV4-1 | CASSQVGTGGLIYNEQFF
TRBJ1-4 | TRBV10-3 | CAISDLPGREKLFF
TRBJ1-1 | TRBV28 | CASSLYGEAFF
TRBJ2-1 | TRBV2 | CASSQAGGSSYNEQFF
TRBJ1-4 | TRBV5-1 | CASSPDHEKLFF
TRBJ2-7 | TRBV9 | CASSATTGRDEQYF
TRBJ1-1 | TRBV2 | CASTIIQEAFF
TRBJ2-7 | TRBV11-3 | CASSLGGRPAYEQYF
TRBJ2-7 | TRBV28 | CASSSQQPYEQYF
TRBJ2-7 | TRBV11-2 | CASSPGLRYEQYF
TRBJ2-3 | TRBV3-1/TRBV3-2 | CASSPLGQGIDTQYF
TRBJ1-4 | TRBV3-1/TRBV3-2 | CASSQYIDLRKNEKLFF
TRBJ1-6 | TRBV18 | CASSPPGASSPLHF
TRBJ2-1 | TRBV2 | CASRGLSGSTSNEQFF
TRBJ2-6 | TRBV5-4 | CASSDGHSGANVLTF
TRBJ2-5 | TRBV28 | CASSLDRVETQYF
TRBJ2-1 | TRBV6-2/TRBV6-3 | CASSPNMPLPEQFF
TRBJ1-5 | TRBV2 | CASSPRQGGQPQHF
TRBJ1-3 | TRBV5-1 | CASSVMGQGSGNTIYF
TRBJ1-3 | TRBV6-5 | CASTWDRGPGNTIYF
TRBJ1-2 | TRBV7-9 | CASSSPGGGGTYGYTF